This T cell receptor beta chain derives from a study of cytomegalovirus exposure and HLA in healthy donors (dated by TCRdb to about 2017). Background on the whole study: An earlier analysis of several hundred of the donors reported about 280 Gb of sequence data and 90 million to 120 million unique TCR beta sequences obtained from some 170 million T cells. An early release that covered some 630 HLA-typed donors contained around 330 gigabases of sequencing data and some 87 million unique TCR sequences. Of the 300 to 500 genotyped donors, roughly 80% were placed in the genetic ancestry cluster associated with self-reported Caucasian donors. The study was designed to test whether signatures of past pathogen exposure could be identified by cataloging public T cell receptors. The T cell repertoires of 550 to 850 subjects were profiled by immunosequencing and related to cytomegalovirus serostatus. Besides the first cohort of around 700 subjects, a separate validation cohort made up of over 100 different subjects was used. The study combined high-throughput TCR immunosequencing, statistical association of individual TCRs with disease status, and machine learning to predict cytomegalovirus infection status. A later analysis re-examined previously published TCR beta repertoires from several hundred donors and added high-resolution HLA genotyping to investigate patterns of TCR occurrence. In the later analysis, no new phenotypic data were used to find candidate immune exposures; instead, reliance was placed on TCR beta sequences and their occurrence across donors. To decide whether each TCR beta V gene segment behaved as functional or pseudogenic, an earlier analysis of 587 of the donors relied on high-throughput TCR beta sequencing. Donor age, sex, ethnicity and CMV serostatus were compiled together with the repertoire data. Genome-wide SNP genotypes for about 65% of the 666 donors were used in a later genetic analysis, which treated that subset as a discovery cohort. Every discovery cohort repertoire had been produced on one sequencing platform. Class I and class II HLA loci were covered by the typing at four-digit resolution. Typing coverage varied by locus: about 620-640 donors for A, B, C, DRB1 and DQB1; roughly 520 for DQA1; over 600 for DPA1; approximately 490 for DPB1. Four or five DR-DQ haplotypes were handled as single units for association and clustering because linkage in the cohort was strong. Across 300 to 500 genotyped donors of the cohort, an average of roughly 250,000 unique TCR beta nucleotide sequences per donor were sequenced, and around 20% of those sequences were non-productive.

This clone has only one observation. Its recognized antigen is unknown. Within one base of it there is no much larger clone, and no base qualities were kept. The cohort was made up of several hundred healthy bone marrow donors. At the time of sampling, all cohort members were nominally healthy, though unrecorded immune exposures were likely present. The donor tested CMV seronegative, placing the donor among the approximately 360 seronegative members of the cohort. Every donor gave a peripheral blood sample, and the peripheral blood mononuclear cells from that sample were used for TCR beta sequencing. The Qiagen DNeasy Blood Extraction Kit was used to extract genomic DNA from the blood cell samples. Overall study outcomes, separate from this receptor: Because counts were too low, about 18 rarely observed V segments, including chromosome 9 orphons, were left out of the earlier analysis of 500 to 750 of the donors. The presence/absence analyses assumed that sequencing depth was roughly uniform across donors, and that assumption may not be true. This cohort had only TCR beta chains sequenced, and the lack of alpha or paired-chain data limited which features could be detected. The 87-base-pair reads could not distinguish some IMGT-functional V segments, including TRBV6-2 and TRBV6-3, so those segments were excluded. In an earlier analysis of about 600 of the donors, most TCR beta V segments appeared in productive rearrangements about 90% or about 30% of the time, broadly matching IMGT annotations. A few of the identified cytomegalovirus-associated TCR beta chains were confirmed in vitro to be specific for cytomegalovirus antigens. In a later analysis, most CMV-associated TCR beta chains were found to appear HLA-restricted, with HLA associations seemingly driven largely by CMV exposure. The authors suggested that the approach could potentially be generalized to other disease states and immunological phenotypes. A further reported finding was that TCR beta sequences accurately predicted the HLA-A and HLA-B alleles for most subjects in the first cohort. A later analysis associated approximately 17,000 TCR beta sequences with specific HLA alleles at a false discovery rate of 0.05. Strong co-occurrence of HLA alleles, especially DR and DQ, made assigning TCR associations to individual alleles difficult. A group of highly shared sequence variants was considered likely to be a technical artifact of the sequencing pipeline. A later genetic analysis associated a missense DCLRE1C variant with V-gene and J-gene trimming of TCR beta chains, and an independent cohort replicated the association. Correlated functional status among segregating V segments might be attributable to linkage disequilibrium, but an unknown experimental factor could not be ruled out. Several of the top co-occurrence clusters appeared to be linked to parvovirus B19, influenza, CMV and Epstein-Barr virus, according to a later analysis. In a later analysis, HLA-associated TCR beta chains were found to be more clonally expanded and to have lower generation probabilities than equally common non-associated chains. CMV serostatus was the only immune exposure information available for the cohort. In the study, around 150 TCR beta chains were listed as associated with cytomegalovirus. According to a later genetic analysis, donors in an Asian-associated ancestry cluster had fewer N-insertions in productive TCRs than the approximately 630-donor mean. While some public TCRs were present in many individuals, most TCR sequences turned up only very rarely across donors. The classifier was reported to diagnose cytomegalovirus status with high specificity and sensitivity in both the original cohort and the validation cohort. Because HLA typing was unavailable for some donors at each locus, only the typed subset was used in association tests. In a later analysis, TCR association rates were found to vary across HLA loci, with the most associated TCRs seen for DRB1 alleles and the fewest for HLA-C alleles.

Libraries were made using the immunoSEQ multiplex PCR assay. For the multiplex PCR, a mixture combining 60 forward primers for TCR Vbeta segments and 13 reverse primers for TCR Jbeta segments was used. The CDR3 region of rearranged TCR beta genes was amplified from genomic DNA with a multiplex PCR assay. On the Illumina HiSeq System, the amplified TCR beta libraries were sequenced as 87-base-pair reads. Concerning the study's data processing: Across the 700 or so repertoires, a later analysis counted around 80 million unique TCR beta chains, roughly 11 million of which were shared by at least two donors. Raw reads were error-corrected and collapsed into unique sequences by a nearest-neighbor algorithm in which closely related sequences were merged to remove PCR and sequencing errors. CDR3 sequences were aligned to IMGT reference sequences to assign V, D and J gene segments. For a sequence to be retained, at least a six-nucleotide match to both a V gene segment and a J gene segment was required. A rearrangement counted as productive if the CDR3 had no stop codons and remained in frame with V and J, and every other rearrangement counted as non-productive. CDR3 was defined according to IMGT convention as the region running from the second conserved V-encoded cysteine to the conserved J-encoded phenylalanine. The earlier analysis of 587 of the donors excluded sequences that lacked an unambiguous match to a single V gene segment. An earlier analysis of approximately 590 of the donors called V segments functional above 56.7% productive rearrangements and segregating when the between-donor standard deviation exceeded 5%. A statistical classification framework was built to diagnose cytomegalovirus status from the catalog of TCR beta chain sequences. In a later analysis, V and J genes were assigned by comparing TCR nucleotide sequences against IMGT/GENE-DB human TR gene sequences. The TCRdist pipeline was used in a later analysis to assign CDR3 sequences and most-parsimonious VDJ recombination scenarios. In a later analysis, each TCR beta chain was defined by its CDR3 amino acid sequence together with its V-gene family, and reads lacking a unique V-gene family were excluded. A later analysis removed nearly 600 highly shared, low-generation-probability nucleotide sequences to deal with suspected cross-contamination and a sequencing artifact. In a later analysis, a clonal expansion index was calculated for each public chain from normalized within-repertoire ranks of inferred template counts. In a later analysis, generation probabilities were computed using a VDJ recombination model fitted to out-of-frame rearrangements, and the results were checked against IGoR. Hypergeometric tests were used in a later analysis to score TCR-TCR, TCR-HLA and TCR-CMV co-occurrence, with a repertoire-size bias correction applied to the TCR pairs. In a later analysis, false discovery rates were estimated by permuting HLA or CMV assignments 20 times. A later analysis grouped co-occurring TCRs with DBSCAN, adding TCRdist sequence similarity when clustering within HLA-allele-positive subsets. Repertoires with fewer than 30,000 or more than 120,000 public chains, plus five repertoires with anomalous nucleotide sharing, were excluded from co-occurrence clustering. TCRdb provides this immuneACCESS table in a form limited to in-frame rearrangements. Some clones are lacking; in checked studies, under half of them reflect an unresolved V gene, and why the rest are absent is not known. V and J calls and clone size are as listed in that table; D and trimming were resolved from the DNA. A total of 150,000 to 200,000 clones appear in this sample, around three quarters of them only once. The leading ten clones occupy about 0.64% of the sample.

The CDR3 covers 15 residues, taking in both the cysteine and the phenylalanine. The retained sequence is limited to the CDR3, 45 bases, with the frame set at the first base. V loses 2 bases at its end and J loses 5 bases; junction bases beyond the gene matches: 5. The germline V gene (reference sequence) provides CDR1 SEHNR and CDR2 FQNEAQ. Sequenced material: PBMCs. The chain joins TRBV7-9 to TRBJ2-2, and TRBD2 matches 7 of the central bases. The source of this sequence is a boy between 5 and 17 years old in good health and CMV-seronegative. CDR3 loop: CASSLWDYQTGELFF. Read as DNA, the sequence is TGTGCCAGCAGCTTATGGGACTACCAGACCGGGGAGCTGTTTTTT. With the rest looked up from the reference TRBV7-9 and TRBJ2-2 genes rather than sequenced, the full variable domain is DTGVSQNPRHKITKRGQNVTFRCDPISEHNRLYWYRQTLGQGPEFLTYFQNEAQLEKSRLLSDRFSAERPKGSFSTLEIQRTEQGDSAMYLCASSLWDYQTGELFFGEGSRLTVL.